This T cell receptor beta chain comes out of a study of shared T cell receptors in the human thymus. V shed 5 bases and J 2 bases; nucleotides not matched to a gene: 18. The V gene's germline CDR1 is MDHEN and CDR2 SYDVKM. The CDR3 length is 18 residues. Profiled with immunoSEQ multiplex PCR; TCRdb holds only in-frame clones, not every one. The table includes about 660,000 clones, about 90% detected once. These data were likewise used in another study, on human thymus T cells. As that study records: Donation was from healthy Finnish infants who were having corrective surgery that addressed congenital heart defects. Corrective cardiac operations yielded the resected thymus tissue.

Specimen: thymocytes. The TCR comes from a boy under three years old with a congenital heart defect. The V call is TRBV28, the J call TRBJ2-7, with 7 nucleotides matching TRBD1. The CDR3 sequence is CASSPPSHGQARAYEQYF. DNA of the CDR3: TGTGCCAGCAGTCCTCCCTCCCATGGACAGGCTCGAGCCTACGAGCAGTACTTC.